The T cell receptor beta chain described here comes from a study of blood T cell repertoires in COVID-19. Overall study: Sites across the United States, Italy and Spain contributed samples from acute and convalescent COVID-19. T cells, B-cell-depleted T cells, or PBMCs provided the cDNA or gDNA that served as material.

Per the original data handling: For nucleated cells, counts were estimated from reference gene primer amplification. Measured with immunoSEQ multiplex PCR; TCRdb has only the in-frame clones, and not every one. The V and J calls and clone size are taken from that table; D and trimming were inferred from the DNA. The sample includes 150,000 to 200,000 clones, roughly 80% seen only once; the top ten take about 4.9%. The receptor was derived from a woman younger than 45 with acute or convalescent COVID-19. The sample comprised peripheral blood.

The CDR3 region has the DNA TGTGCCAGTAGTATCGGCTCGGGGGGCGCAGATACGCAGTATTTT. Protein product: CASSIGSGGADTQYF. This chain links TRBV19 with TRBJ2-3; D might be TRBD2 (7 bases). V was cut by 3 bases and J by 4 bases, with 14 bases left in between. From germline, CDR1 is LNHDA and CDR2 SQIVND (reference sequence). The CDR3 covers 15 residues.